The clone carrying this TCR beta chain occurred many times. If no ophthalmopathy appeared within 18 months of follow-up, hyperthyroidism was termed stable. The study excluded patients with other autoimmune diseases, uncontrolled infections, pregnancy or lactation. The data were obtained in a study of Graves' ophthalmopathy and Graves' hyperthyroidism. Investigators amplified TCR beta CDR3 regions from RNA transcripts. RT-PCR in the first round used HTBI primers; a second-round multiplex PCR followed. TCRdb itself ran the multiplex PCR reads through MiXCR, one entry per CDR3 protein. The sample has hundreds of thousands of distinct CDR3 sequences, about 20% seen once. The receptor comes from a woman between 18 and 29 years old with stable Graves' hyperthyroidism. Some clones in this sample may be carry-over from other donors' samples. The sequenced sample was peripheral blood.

CDR3 coding DNA: TGTGCCAGCACTAAGGGACAAGAGCAGTACTTC. It yields the protein CASTKGQEQYF. The J gene is TRBJ2-7, the V gene TRBV2; maybe TRBD1 (6 bases). The CDR3 sequence is 11 residues long. CDR1 SNHLY and CDR2 FYNNEI come from the germline V gene. The V gene lost 7 bases and the J gene lost 7 bases, with 11 bases spanning the gap.